This T cell receptor (beta chain) is from a study of cytomegalovirus exposure and HLA in healthy donors. Amplification used 60 Vbeta primers and 13 Jbeta primers. TCRdb's copy holds only in-frame clones and misses some; the assay was immunoSEQ multiplex PCR. The sample carries approximately 110,000 clones, just under 70% recorded once. This clone came up a few times. The CDR3 is 15 amino acids. Trimming took off 6 bases at V and 6 bases at J, with 18 bases between the two ends. Germline CDR1 MNHEY, CDR2 SVGAGI. The sequence was collected from a woman aged 70 to 79 in good health and CMV-seropositive. The rearrangement uses TRBV6-5 and TRBJ1-5, with D possibly matching TRBD1 (6 bases). The sample taken for sequencing was PBMCs. The CDR3 sequence is CASRRNRDGVQPQHF. DNA for the CDR3: TGTGCCAGCAGACGCAACAGGGATGGTGTTCAGCCCCAGCATTTT.